Given below is one TCR beta chain in context. This record belongs to a study of blood T cell repertoires in COVID-19. The overall study: Sources were T cells, B-cell-depleted T cells, or PBMCs; the material itself was cDNA or gDNA.

Cohort placement rested on clinical history that participants reported themselves. Original methodology: Using reference gene primer amplification, nucleated cell counts were estimated. Some clones are missing from TCRdb's copy, which holds only in-frame ones; the method was immunoSEQ multiplex PCR. V and J calls and clone size are those listed in that table; D and trimming were worked out from the DNA. The table has approximately 300,000 clones, approximately 89% seen once. With 2 bases removed from V and 6 bases from J, the gap between germline ends came to 5 bases. CDR1 and CDR2 from the germline V gene are LNHDA and SQIVND (reference sequence). CDR3 length: 12 residues.

This sequence joins TRBV19 and TRBJ2-1; D uncertain. This clonotype was obtained from a woman between 25 and 40 years old who had recovered from COVID-19. Sequenced material: PBMCs or T cells enriched from blood (not recorded which). CDR3 residues: CASSIHSNEQFF. The CDR3 DNA follows: TGTGCCAGTAGTATACACTCCAATGAGCAGTTCTTC. The variable domain in full, with the rest retrieved from reference TRBV19 and TRBJ2-1, is DGGITQSPKYLFRKEGQNVTLSCEQNLNHDAMYWYRQDPGQGLRLIYYSQIVNDFQKGDIAEGYSVSREKKESFPLTVTSAQKNPTAFYLCASSIHSNEQFFGPGTRLTVL.